Following are 9 T cell receptor beta chains from one sample sequenced in a study of CD8 T cells in ankylosing spondylitis. MiXCR, applied by TCRdb to the 5' RACE reads, yields one record per CDR3 protein. This table has fewer than 25,000 distinct CDR3 sequences, 10% to 15% appearing once. Input material: blood. Source of these receptors: a male donor with ankylosing spondylitis or in good health (not recorded which).

This chain links TRBV4-3 with TRBJ2-1, with D hard to call. The V end was cut by 3 bases, the J end by 10 bases, with 7 bases between. The CDR3 loop spans 11 amino acids. The V gene's germline CDR1 is LGHNA and CDR2 YSLEER. In DNA form, the CDR3 reads TGCGCCAGCAGCCACCAACCGGAGCAGTTCTTC. Amino acids: CASSHQPEQFF.

This clonotype occurred a few times. The CDR3 nucleotides are TGTGCCAGCAGTTACTCGAGAGGGGTAGGGAGCTACGAGCAGTACGTC. Protein product: CASSYSRGVGSYEQYV. The V and J genes are TRBV6-2 or TRBV6-3 and TRBJ2-7; D may match TRBD1 or TRBD2 (5 bases each). CDR1 is MNHEY and CDR2 is SVGEGT in the germline V gene. V lost 0 bases and J lost 3, with 15 bases in between. The CDR3 spans 16 residues.

Only a few counts were recorded for this clonotype. V is TRBV5-1 and J is TRBJ2-1; D unclear. The V gene lost 1 base and the J gene lost 0 bases, with 5 bases spanning the gap. Germline CDR1 is SGHRS and CDR2 is YFSETQ. This CDR3 is 14 amino acids long. CDR3 residues: CASSLQRSYNEQFF. The CDR3 region has the DNA TGCGCCAGCAGCTTGCAACGCTCCTACAATGAGCAGTTCTTC.

This clonotype was seen repeatedly, ten times or more. The CDR3 region is CSARRNTGQPQHF. The CDR3 region has the DNA TGCAGTGCTCGGAGGAATACGGGACAGCCCCAGCATTTT. J is TRBJ1-5 and V is TRBV20-1; no clear D gene. V gave up 5 bases and J gave up 7 bases, with 15 bases separating them. CDR1 is DFQATT and CDR2 is SNEGSKA in the germline V gene (reference sequence). This CDR3 is 13 amino acids long.

CDR3 coding DNA: TGTGCCAGCAGCCCGAAAAGGGGGACAGGGAGGGATGGCAATCAGCCCCAGCATTTT. It is translated as CASSPKRGTGRDGNQPQHF. V is TRBV7-8 and J is TRBJ1-5, with 9 positions matching TRBD1. J was trimmed by 2 bases and V by 5 bases; bases with no gene match: 16. Germline V gene lookup returns CDR1 SGHVS and CDR2 FQNEAQ. This CDR3 region has 19 residues.

This clonotype was picked up many times. V gene TRBV2 combines with J gene TRBJ2-5; perhaps TRBD1 as D (6 bases). V was pared by 7 bases and J by 3 bases, with 18 bases between. The V gene's germline CDR1 is SNHLY and CDR2 FYNNEI. The CDR3 sequence is 15 residues long. DNA of the CDR3: TGTGCCAGCATCCCCACCGGGACAAAGGAAGAGACCCAGTACTTC. It specifies CASIPTGTKEETQYF.

In its sample, this clonotype was seen many times. The chain has TRBV24-1 and TRBJ2-1, with D tentatively TRBD1 or TRBD2 (5 bases each). The V and J ends lost 9 bases and 3 bases respectively, with 14 bases between them. This CDR3 contains 14 residues. Germline-derived CDR1 and CDR2 are KGHDR and SFDVKD. CDR3 in amino acids: CATGTGKGYNEQFF. The CDR3 coding sequence is TGTGCCACCGGGACCGGGAAGGGCTACAATGAGCAGTTCTTC.

The chain employs TRBV20-1 and TRBJ2-1; TRBD1 matches at 8 bases. With V trimmed by 0 bases and J by 3 bases, 4 bases remained unmatched. The CDR3 totals 15 residues. CDR1 is DFQATT, CDR2 SNEGSKA, per germline (reference sequence). CDR3 bases: TGCAGTGCTAGAGAACCGGGACAGGACTACAATGAGCAGTTCTTC. Its protein is CSAREPGQDYNEQFF.

This clonotype has ten or more counts. The rearrangement links TRBV5-1 to TRBJ2-3; 13 bases are shared with TRBD2. V lost 4 bases to trimming and J lost 5 bases; unmatched junction nucleotides: 7. Germline CDR1 is SGHRS and CDR2 is YFSETQ. CDR3 length: 16 amino acids. The CDR3 reads CASSAGLAGRLDTQYF. Written as DNA, the CDR3 is TGCGCCAGCAGCGCGGGACTAGCGGGGCGTTTAGATACGCAGTATTTT.